This T cell receptor beta chain is drawn from a study of cytomegalovirus exposure and HLA in healthy donors. This PCR relied on a set of 60 Vbeta primers and 13 Jbeta primers. Using immunoSEQ multiplex PCR, the repertoire was profiled, and TCRdb retains in-frame clones only, with some absent. The repertoire includes roughly 110,000 clones, about two thirds of them detected once, and 2.5% to 3% sits in the top ten. The specimen sequenced was PBMCs. This clonotype originated in a female donor in good health and CMV-seronegative.

CDR3 sequence: CASSSRDRSHQPQHF. The CDR3 region has the DNA TGTGCCAGCAGCTCCCGGGACAGGAGCCACCAGCCCCAGCATTTT. The V gene is TRBV21-1, the J gene TRBJ1-5; TRBD1 is the table's D call and was not checked against the DNA. TRBV21-1 is annotated as a pseudogene. There are 15 residues in the CDR3.